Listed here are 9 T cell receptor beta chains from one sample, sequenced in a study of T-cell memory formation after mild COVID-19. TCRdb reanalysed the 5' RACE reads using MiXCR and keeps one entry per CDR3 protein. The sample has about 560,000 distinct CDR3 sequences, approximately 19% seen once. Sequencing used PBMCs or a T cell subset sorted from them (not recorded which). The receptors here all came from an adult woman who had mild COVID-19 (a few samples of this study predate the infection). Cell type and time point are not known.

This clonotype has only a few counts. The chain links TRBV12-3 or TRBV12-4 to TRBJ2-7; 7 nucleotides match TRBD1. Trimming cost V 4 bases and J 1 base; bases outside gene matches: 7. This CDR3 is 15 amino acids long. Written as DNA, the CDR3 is TGTGCCAGCAGTTCACGGGACAGATCTTCCTACGAGCAGTACTTC. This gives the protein CASSSRDRSSYEQYF.

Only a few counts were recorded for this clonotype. The CDR3 region is CASRGNSGANVLTF. The CDR3 region has the DNA TGTGCCAGTCGAGGGAACTCTGGGGCCAACGTCCTGACTTTC. The chain carries TRBV7-9 and TRBJ2-6; a possible D gene is TRBD2 (5 bases). CDR1 and CDR2 from the germline V gene are SEHNR and FQNEAQ (reference sequence). Deletions cut 9 bases from V and 0 bases from J, with 9 bases between. The CDR3 has 14 amino acids.

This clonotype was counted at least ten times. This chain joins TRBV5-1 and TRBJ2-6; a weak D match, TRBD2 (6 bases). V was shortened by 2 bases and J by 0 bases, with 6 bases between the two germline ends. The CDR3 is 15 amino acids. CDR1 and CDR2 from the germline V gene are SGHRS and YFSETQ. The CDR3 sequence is CASSLAGSGANVLTF. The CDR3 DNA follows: TGCGCCAGCAGCTTAGCGGGCTCTGGGGCCAACGTCCTGACTTTC.

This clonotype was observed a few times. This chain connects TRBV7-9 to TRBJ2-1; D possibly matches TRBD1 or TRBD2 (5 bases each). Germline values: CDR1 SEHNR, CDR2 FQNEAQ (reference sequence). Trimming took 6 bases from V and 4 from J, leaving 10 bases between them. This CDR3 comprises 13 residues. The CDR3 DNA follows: TGTGCCAGCAGTAGGGACCAGTACAATGAGCAGTTCTTC. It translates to CASSRDQYNEQFF.

CDR3 in amino acids: CASSSSLGDYEQYF. The CDR3 DNA reads as TGTGCCAGCAGCTCTAGCCTAGGGGACTACGAGCAGTACTTC. The genes are TRBV7-2 and TRBJ2-7; D assignment may be TRBD1 or TRBD2 (5 bases each). V was clipped by 4 bases and J by 3 bases, with 13 bases between them. Germline loops: CDR1 SGHTA, CDR2 FQGNSA. The CDR3 is 14 residues long.

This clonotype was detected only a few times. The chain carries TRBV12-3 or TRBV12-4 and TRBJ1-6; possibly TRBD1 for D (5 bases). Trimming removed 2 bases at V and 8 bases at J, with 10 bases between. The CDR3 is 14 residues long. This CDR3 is CASSLSGGDSPLHF. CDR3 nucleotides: TGTGCCAGCAGTTTATCGGGGGGGGATTCACCCCTCCACTTT.

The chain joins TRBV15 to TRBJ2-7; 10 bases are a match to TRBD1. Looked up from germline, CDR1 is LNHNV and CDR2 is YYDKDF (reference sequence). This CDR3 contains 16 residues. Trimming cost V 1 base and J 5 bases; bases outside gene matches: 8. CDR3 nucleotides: TGTGCCACCAGCAGAGCGCCCGGGACAGGGGTCCACGAGCAGTACTTC. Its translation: CATSRAPGTGVHEQYF. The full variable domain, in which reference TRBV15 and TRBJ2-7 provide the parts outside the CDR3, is DAMVIQNPRYQVTQFGKPVTLSCSQTLNHNVMYWYQQKSSQAPKLLFHYYDKDFNNEADTPDNFQSRRPNTSFCFLDIRSPGLGDTAMYLCATSRAPGTGVHEQYFGPGTRLTVT.

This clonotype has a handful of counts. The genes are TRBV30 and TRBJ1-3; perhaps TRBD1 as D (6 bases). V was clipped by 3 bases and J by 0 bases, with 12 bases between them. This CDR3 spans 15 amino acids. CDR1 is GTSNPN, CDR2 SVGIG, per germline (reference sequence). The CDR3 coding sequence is TGTGCCTGGAGGGTAGGACAGATCTCTGGAAACACCATATATTTT. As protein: CAWRVGQISGNTIYF.

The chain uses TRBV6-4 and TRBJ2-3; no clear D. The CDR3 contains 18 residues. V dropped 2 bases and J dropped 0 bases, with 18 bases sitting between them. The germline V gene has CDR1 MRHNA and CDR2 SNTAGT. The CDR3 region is CASSDLGLRRASTDTQYF. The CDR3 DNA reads TGTGCCAGCAGTGACCTGGGGTTAAGGCGAGCTAGCACAGATACGCAGTATTTT.